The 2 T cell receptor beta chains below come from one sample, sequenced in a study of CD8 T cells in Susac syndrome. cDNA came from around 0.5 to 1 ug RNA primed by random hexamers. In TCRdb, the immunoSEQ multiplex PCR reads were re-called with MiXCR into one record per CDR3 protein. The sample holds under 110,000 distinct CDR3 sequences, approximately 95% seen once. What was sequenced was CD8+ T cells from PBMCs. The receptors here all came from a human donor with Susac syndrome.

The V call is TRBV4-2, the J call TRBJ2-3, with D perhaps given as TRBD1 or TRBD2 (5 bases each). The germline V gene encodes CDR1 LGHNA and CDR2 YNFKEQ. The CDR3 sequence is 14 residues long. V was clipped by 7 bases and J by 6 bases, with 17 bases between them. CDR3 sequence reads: CASTTGRVVDTQYF. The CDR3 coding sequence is TGTGCCAGCACAACGGGACGGGTGGTGGATACGCAGTATTTT.

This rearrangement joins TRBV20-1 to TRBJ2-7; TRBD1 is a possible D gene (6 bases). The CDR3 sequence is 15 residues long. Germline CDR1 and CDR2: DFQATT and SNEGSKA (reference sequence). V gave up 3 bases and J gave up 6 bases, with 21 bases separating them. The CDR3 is CSASSRGTPLGEQYF. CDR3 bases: TGCAGTGCTAGTAGCAGAGGGACACCATTGGGCGAGCAGTACTTC.